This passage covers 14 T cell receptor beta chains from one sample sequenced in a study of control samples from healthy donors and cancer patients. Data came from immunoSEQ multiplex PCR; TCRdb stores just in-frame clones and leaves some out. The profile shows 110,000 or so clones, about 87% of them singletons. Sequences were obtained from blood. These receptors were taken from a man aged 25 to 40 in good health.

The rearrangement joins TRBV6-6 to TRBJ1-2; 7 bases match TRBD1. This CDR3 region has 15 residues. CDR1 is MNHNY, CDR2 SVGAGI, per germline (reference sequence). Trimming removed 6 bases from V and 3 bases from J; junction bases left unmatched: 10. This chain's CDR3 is CASRFTYRGDYGYTF. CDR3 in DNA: TGTGCCAGCAGATTTACCTACAGGGGAGACTATGGCTACACCTTC.

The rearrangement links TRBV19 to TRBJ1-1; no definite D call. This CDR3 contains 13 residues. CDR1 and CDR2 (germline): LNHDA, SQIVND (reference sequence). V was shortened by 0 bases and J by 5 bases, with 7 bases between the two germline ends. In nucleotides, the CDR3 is TGTGCCAGTAGTATAGACCGGGGAACTGAAGCTTTCTTT. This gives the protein CASSIDRGTEAFF.

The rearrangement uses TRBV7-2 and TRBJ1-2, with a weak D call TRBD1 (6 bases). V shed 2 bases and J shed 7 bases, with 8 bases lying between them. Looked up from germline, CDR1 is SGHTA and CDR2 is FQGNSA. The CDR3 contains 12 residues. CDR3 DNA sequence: TGTGCCAGCAGCTTATCAGGGGTTGGCTACACCTTC. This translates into CASSLSGVGYTF.

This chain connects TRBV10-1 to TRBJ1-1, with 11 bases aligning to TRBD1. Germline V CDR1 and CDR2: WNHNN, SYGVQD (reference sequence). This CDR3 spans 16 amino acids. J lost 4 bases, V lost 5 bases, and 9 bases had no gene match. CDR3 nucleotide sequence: TGCGCCAGCAGTTACCTCCAGGACAGGGGGCCCACTGAAGCTTTCTTT. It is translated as CASSYLQDRGPTEAFF.

In DNA form, the CDR3 reads TGTGCCAGCAGCTTATTAGGGGGGTACACTGAAGCTTTCTTT. Translating gives CASSLLGGYTEAFF. The rearrangement uses TRBV5-6 and TRBJ1-1, with D perhaps TRBD1 (6 bases). The germline CDR1 and CDR2 sequences are SGHDT and YYEEEE. Trimming shortened V by 2 bases and J by 3 bases, and 11 bases separated the two germline ends. The CDR3 sequence is 14 residues long.

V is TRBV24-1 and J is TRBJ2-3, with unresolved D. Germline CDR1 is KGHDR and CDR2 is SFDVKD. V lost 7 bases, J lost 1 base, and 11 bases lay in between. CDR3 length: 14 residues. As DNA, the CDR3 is TGTGCCACCAGCCCCTCTCTTGGCACAGATACGCAGTATTTT. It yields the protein CATSPSLGTDTQYF.

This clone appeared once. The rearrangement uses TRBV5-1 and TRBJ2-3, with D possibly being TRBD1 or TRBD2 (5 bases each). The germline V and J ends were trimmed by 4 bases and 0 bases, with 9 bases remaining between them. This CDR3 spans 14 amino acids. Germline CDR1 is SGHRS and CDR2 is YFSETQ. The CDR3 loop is CASSPGDSTDTQYF. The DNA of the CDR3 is TGCGCCAGCAGCCCCGGGGACAGCACAGATACGCAGTATTTT.

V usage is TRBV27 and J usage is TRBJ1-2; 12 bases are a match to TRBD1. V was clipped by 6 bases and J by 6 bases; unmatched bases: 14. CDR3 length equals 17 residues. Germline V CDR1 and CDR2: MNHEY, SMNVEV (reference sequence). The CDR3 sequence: CASRPGQGASGLHGYTF. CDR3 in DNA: TGTGCCAGCAGGCCGGGACAGGGGGCTTCCGGACTACATGGCTACACCTTC.

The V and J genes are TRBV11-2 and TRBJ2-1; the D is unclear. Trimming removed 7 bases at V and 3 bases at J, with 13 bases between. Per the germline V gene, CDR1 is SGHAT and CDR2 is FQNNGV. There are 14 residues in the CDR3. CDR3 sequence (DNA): TGTGCCAGCACCCCTGTAGGAGTCTACAATGAGCAGTTCTTC. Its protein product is CASTPVGVYNEQFF.

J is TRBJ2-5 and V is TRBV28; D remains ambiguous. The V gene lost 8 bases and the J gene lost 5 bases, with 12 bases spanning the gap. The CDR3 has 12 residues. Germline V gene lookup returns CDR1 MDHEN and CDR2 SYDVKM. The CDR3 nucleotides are TGTGCCAGCCGATCCTGGATGGAGACCCAGTACTTC. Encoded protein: CASRSWMETQYF.

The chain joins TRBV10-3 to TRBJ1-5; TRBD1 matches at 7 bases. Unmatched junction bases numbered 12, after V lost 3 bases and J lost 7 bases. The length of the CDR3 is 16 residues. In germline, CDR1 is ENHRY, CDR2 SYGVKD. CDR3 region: CAISEFRDSGSQPQHF. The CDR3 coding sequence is TGTGCCATCAGTGAATTCCGGGACAGTGGGAGCCAGCCCCAGCATTTT.

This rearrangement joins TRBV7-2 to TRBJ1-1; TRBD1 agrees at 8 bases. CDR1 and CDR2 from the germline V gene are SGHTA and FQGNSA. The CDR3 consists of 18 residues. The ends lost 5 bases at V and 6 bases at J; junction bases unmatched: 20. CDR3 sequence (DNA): TGTGCCAGCAGCCCCCTTAGGCCCAGGGGGCGTTTTGGCGCTGAAGCTTTCTTT. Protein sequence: CASSPLRPRGRFGAEAFF.

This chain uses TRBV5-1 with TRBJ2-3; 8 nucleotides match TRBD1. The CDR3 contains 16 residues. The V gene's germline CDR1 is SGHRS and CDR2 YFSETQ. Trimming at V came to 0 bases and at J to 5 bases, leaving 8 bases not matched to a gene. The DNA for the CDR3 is TGCGCCAGCAGCTTGGTCCACGGACAGGGTCGAGATACGCAGTATTTT. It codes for CASSLVHGQGRDTQYF.

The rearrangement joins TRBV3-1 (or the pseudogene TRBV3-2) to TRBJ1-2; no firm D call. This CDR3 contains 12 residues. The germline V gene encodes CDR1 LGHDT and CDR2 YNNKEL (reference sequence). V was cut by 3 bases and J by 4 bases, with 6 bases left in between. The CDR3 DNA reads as TGTGCCAGCAGCCAGAGGAGCTATGGCTACACCTTC. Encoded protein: CASSQRSYGYTF.